The rows below give T cell receptor beta chains drawn from one sample of a study of long-term antiretroviral therapy in people with HIV. Produced via immunoSEQ multiplex PCR; TCRdb's table is partial and in-frame only. Among under 20,000 clones listed, roughly 92% were seen once. The starting material was unsorted PBMCs, obtained 0.6 years after starting antiretroviral therapy. These receptors were taken from a woman aged 40 to 50 with HIV. The CDR3 runs from the conserved cysteine through the conserved F or W. The D gene is left open where the match is weak. Size tells how often a clone was seen (once, few, many) or the class of an expanded clone, and some rows leave it out.

NA,TRBD1,16,TRBV10-3,TRBJ1-3,TGTGCCATCGGTGACAGGGGACCACGCTCTGGAAACACCATATATTTT,CAIGDRGPRSGNTIYF
NA,NA,11,TRBV29-1,TRBJ1-1,TGCAGCGTTGAGTTGAACACTGAAGCTTTCTTT,CSVELNTEAFF
once,TRBD2,13,TRBV2,TRBJ2-7,TGTGCCAGCAGTGACAGCGGGGGGGCAAGGCAGTACTTC,CASSDSGGARQYF
NA,NA,14,TRBV2,TRBJ1-2,TGTGCCAGCAGTGAAACAAGGAGCATTGATGGCTACACCTTC,CASSETRSIDGYTF
NA,NA,14,TRBV7-2,TRBJ1-5,TGTGCCAGCAGCTCGCCCGGTAGCAATCAGCCCCAGCATTTT,CASSSPGSNQPQHF
once,TRBD2,16,TRBV4-1,TRBJ2-3,TGCGCCAGCAGCCAAGGCCCGGCGGGGGGAAGGGATACGCAGTATTTT,CASSQGPAGGRDTQYF
NA,NA,13,TRBV7-6,TRBJ1-1,TGTGCCAGCAGCCAGGGACAGAACACTGAAGCTTTCTTT,CASSQGQNTEAFF
NA,TRBD2,15,TRBV19,TRBJ2-3,TGTGCCACTAGTGATGTAGCGGGGGGGCCAGATACGCAGTATTTT,CATSDVAGGPDTQYF
NA,TRBD1,15,TRBV18,TRBJ1-1,TGTGCCAGCTCACCCCCAGGGGGCCCACCGACTGAAGCTTTCTTT,CASSPPGGPPTEAFF
NA,NA,12,TRBV30,TRBJ1-5,TGTGCCTGGGGCCTTTCCGGTCAGCCCCAGCATTTT,CAWGLSGQPQHF
NA,TRBD1,15,TRBV6-5,TRBJ1-2,TGTGCCAGCAGTCTAGGGGGGACAGGACCTGTTGGCTACACCTTC,CASSLGGTGPVGYTF
NA,NA,19,TRBV9,TRBJ1-6,TGTGCCAGCAGCGTTGGACTTCAGGGTGGTAGCTCCTATAATTCACCCCTCCACTTT,CASSVGLQGGSSYNSPLHF
NA,TRBD2,15,TRBV5-1,TRBJ2-1,TGCGCCAGCAGCGCCCTAGCGGGGGCCTGGAGTGAGCAGTTCTTC,CASSALAGAWSEQFF
NA,TRBD1,15,TRBV5-4,TRBJ2-7,TGTGCCAGCAGCTACCGGGACAGTCCGTCCTACGAGCAGTACTTC,CASSYRDSPSYEQYF
NA,NA,11,TRBV5-8,TRBJ1-1,TGTGCCAGCAGCTTCCTGGTTCGAGCTTTCTTT,CASSFLVRAFF
once,TRBD1,15,TRBV27,TRBJ1-1,TGTGCCAGCAGTCGACAGGGGGTGATGAACACTGAAGCTTTCTTT,CASSRQGVMNTEAFF
NA,NA,15,TRBV5-8,TRBJ2-7,TGTGCCAGCAGATATCTCCGGGACACAACCTACGAGCAGTACTTC,CASRYLRDTTYEQYF
NA,NA,13,TRBV6-1,TRBJ1-2,TGTGCCAGCAGTGAAGCACAGCTATATGGCTACACCTTC,CASSEAQLYGYTF
NA,NA,14,TRBV7-2,TRBJ1-3,TGTGCCAGCAGCTTACTGGGGCCTGGAAACACCATATATTTT,CASSLLGPGNTIYF
NA,TRBD1,15,TRBV6-1,TRBJ1-2,TGTGCCAGCAGTGTGGGCGGGACAGGGAGCTATGGCTACACCTTC,CASSVGGTGSYGYTF
NA,NA,14,TRBV5-4,TRBJ1-2,TGTGCCAGCAGCTTGGAGTCGGGGGCGCAGGGCTACACCTTC,CASSLESGAQGYTF
once,NA,15,TRBV5-6,TRBJ1-2,TGTGCCAGCAGCTGGGGACAAAGTGGGGGTTATGGCTACACCTTC,CASSWGQSGGYGYTF
NA,NA,14,TRBV4-2,TRBJ1-2,TGTGCCAGCAGCCAAGAGACGTCTAACTATGGCTACACCTTC,CASSQETSNYGYTF
NA,NA,12,TRBV4-3,TRBJ1-3,TGCGCCAGCAGCCAAGATTCGGCACCGGCATATTTT,CASSQDSAPAYF
NA,TRBD1,15,TRBV7-2,TRBJ1-4,TGTGCCAGCAGCTATTCGGACAGGGGGAAGGAAAAACTGTTTTTT,CASSYSDRGKEKLFF
NA,NA,15,TRBV15,TRBJ1-2,TGTGCCACCAGCAGACCCGGGTTATACTCCTATGGCTACACCTTC,CATSRPGLYSYGYTF
once,NA,18,TRBV11-2,TRBJ1-2,TGTGCCAGCAGCGCACTAGGGGCAGAGAGGGACGCTAACTATGGCTACACCTTC,CASSALGAERDANYGYTF
NA,NA,14,TRBV27,TRBJ1-1,TGTGCCAGCAGGCTGGGACCGGCGAACACTGAAGCTTTCTTT,CASRLGPANTEAFF
NA,TRBD1,16,TRBV5-4,TRBJ1-1,TGTGCCAGCAGCTTGGCCGGGACAGCTGGTAACACTGAAGCTTTCTTT,CASSLAGTAGNTEAFF
NA,TRBD2,11,TRBV20-1,TRBJ2-5,TGCAGTGCTCTCGGGGGGGAGACCCAGTACTTC,CSALGGETQYF
NA,NA,16,TRBV10-3,TRBJ2-6,TGTGCCATAGCCTGGGGGGCAGGGGCTGGGGCCAACGTCCTGACTTTC,CAIAWGAGAGANVLTF
NA,TRBD1,14,TRBV29-1,TRBJ1-5,TGCAGCGTTGAAGCGGACAGGCCGGATCAGCCCCAGCATTTT,CSVEADRPDQPQHF
NA,NA,13,TRBV11-2,TRBJ2-7,TGTGCCAGCAGCTTAGAGAACTGGGGCGAGCAGTACTTC,CASSLENWGEQYF
NA,NA,15,TRBV7-9,TRBJ2-5,TGTGCCAGCAGCCGAGGGGAGAGGGCGCAAGAGACCCAGTACTTC,CASSRGERAQETQYF
NA,NA,15,TRBV7-9,TRBJ2-2,TGTGCCAGCAGCTCCAGGGGCCTGGACACCGGGGAGCTGTTTTTT,CASSSRGLDTGELFF
NA,NA,13,TRBV4-3,TRBJ1-4,TGCGCCAGCAGCCAACAATGGAATGAAAAACTGTTTTTT,CASSQQWNEKLFF
NA,NA,14,TRBV6-6,TRBJ2-5,TGTGCCAGCAGTTACTCTGGTGGTGCGGAGACCCAGTACTTC,CASSYSGGAETQYF
NA,NA,15,TRBV2,TRBJ1-2,TGTGCCAGCAGTGAAGCGAACAGCTTAGGTTATGGCTACACCTTC,CASSEANSLGYGYTF
NA,NA,12,TRBV11-2,TRBJ2-7,TGTGCCAGCAGCCTCGACGGTTACGAGCAGTACTTC,CASSLDGYEQYF
NA,NA,13,TRBV10-3,TRBJ1-1,TGTGCCATCAGTGAGTCAGGCCCTACCGAAGCTTTCTTT,CAISESGPTEAFF
NA,NA,16,TRBV9,TRBJ2-5,TGTGCCAGCAGCGTTAGTCCAGGGACTCCTCAAGAGACCCAGTACTTC,CASSVSPGTPQETQYF
NA,NA,14,TRBV6-5,TRBJ1-1,TGTGCCAGCAGTTATCTCGAATCAGGGAACAAAGCTTTCTTT,CASSYLESGNKAFF